These 10 T cell receptor beta chains came from one sample sequenced in a study of T cells in women clearing cervical HPV infection. Profiled with immunoSEQ multiplex PCR; TCRdb holds only in-frame clones, not every one. The table lists about 24,000 clones. Material: blood buffy coat. Every receptor here comes from a woman aged 18 to 75 with a cervical HPV16 infection that either progressed to CIN3+ or cleared (not recorded which).

On this clone itself: The read halts 3 residues ahead of the CDR3 end, with the missing end drawn from the germline J gene. V gene TRBV7-6 combines with J gene TRBJ2-1, with a tentative D call TRBD1 (5 bases). V lost 1 base and J 3 bases, leaving 16 bases between the germline ends. CDR1 and CDR2 (germline): SGHVS, FNYEAQ. This CDR3 spans 17 amino acids. Incomplete CDR3 DNA: TGTGCCAGCAGCTTAGTGGTGAAGGGGTCCCTCTACAATGAG. Translating gives CASSLVVKGSLYNE. The full CDR3 protein is CASSLVVKGSLYNEQFF.

In regard to this clone: The read is 3 residues too short to cover the CDR3 end, so that end is filled in from the germline J gene. The genes are TRBV20-1 and TRBJ2-1, with a weak D call TRBD2 (5 bases). This CDR3 is 15 amino acids long. Trimming stripped 3 bases from V and 2 bases from J, with 14 bases between. CDR1 DFQATT and CDR2 SNEGSKA come from the germline V gene (reference sequence). CDR3 DNA, as far as it was read: TGCAGTGCTAGTAGTGTACTAGGAGCCTACAATGAG. As protein: CSASSVLGAYNE. The full CDR3 reads CSASSVLGAYNEQFF.

Turning to this clone: The read stops 3 residues short of the end of the CDR3; the missing end is completed from the germline J gene. The J gene is TRBJ2-3, the V gene TRBV5-1; D may be TRBD2 (5 bases). This CDR3 is built from 13 residues. The germline V gene has CDR1 SGHRS and CDR2 YFSETQ. CDR3 DNA, as far as it was read: TGCGCCAGCAGCGAGGGTAGCGTAGAGACG. Translated: CASSEGSVET. The entire CDR3 protein is CASSEGSVETQYF.

In regard to this clone: The sequenced fragment ends 3 residues before the CDR3 boundary, so the rest is inferred from the germline J gene. The V and J genes are TRBV19 and TRBJ2-7; 9 bases are a match to TRBD1. J was trimmed by 3 bases and V by 0 bases; bases with no gene match: 9. The CDR3 sequence is 17 residues long. The germline CDR1 and CDR2 sequences are LNHDA and SQIVND (reference sequence). The CDR3 protein is CASSIDGDRAVNYEQYF. Partial CDR3 DNA: TGTGCCAGTAGTATAGACGGGGACAGGGCCGTTAACTACGAG.

Comment on this clone: The CDR3 goes on 3 residues after the read ends, and that part is filled in from the germline J gene. The chain recombines TRBV30 with TRBJ2-7; tentatively, D is TRBD2 (6 bases). V lost 3 bases and J 1 base, leaving 13 bases between the germline ends. The CDR3 contains 14 residues. CDR1 GTSNPN and CDR2 SVGIG come from the germline V gene (reference sequence). CDR3 residues: CAWSQSGLSYEQYF. The CDR3 DNA, read in part, is TGTGCCTGGAGCCAGAGCGGGTTGTCCTACGAG.

Details on this clone: The read ends 3 residues shy of where the CDR3 ends; the end is completed using the germline J gene. The chain uses TRBV20-1 and TRBJ2-1; tentative D call: TRBD2 (5 bases). Trimming stripped 0 bases from V and 4 bases from J, with 16 bases between. CDR3 size: 16 residues. Per germline, CDR1 DFQATT and CDR2 SNEGSKA (reference sequence). Partial CDR3 DNA: TGCAGTGCTAGAGATTCGAAGCGGAACCCTTACAATGAG. Residues: CSARDSKRNPYNE. The CDR3 in its entirety is CSARDSKRNPYNEQFF.

As regards this clone: The read ends 3 residues early relative to the CDR3; the germline J gene fills the gap. The V and J genes are TRBV19 and TRBJ2-3; D might be TRBD1 (6 bases). CDR1 and CDR2 from the germline V gene are LNHDA and SQIVND (reference sequence). Trimming took 7 bases from V and 2 from J, leaving 10 bases between them. The CDR3 totals 13 residues. CDR3 amino acids: CASINRATDTQYF. The sequenced CDR3 bases are TGTGCCAGTATAAACAGGGCCACAGATACG.

Concerning this clone itself: The observed sequence ends 3 residues before the CDR3 terminus, with the missing tail filled in from the germline J gene. The V gene is TRBV5-4, the J gene TRBJ2-1; 7 nucleotides line up with TRBD1. Germline CDR1 and CDR2: SGHNT and YYREEE (reference sequence). With 2 bases clipped from V and 8 bases from J, the junction kept 4 bases outside the gene matches. The CDR3 runs 13 residues. Here the CDR3 reads CASSLRQGDEQFF. The sequenced part of the CDR3 DNA is TGTGCCAGCAGCTTAAGACAGGGCGATGAG.

With regard to this clone: Read data end 3 residues before the CDR3 end; the end is taken from the germline J gene. This sequence joins TRBV6-1 and TRBJ1-2; 9 bases are a match to TRBD1. CDR3 size: 17 residues. Germline lookup yields CDR1 MNHNS and CDR2 SASEGT. Here the CDR3 reads CASSEAPAPGQGYDYTF. CDR3 DNA (partial): TGTGCCAGCAGTGAAGCCCCGGCCCCGGGACAGGGCTACGAC.

As for this clone: Read data end 3 residues before the CDR3 end; the end is taken from the germline J gene. The chain combines TRBV2 with TRBJ2-5; 15 nucleotides agree with TRBD2. CDR1 and CDR2 from the germline V gene are SNHLY and FYNNEI. Trimming took 4 bases from V and 5 from J; bases not matched to a gene: 2. CDR3 size: 15 residues. CDR3 bases read: TGTGCCAGCAGTGCCGGGACTAGCGGGGGGGAGACC. This sequence encodes CASSAGTSGGET. The full CDR3 protein reads CASSAGTSGGETQYF.